This T cell receptor (beta chain) was sequenced during a study of CD8 T cells in ankylosing spondylitis. CDR3 size: 13 residues. V dropped 8 bases and J dropped 5; count of bases not matched to a gene: 9. From germline, CDR1 is MNHNS and CDR2 SASEGT. Concerning this clonotype: The antigen remains undetermined.

The TCR beta libraries were generated through quantitative 5'-RACE incorporating molecular barcodes. From the 5' RACE reads, TCRdb called clonotypes with MiXCR, one entry per CDR3 protein. Among approximately 540,000 distinct CDR3 sequences listed, roughly an eighth were seen once. Study-level points and caveats: Reportedly, significant enrichment of disease-linked clones occurred in matched ankylosing spondylitis synovial fluid. The study identified a TCR beta motif of fewer than 10 highly homologous variants that appeared characteristic of ankylosing spondylitis blood. The authors found the disease-linked clones to be CD8+ and relatively rare in peripheral blood.

The rearrangement joins TRBV6-1 to TRBJ2-7; 7 positions match TRBD2. This clonotype was sampled from a male donor with ankylosing spondylitis. Specimen: blood, either unsorted or a sorted T cell fraction (not recorded which). The CDR3 spells CASRPRGRDEQYV. In nucleotides, the CDR3 is TGTGCCAGCCGCCCACGAGGGAGGGACGAGCAGTACGTC.